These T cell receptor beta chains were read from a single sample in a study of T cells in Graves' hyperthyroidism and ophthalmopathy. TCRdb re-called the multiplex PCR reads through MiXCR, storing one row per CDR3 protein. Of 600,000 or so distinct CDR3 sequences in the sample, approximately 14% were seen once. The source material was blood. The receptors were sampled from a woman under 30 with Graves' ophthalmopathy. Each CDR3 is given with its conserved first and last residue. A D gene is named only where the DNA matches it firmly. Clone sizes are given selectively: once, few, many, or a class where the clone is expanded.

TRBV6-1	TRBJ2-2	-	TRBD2	TGTGCCAGCACCAGGGACAGCTCTAGCGGGAAGGCCGGGGAGCTGTTTTTT	CASTRDSSSGKAGELFF
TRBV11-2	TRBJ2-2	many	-	TGTGCCAGCAGTAATCCAAGACAGGGAGGCAACACCGGGGAGCTGTTTTTT	CASSNPRQGGNTGELFF
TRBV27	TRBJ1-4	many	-	TGTGCCAGCAGTTCTACAGGGCCTAGGGAAAAACTGTTTTTT	CASSSTGPREKLFF
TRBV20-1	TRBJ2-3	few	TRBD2	TGCAGTGCTAGGCGGGACTACGGGGATACGCAGTATTTT	CSARRDYGDTQYF
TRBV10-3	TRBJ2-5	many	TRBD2	TGTGCCATCAGAACCGCTAGCGGGAGGGGTTCAGAGACCCAGTACTTC	CAIRTASGRGSETQYF
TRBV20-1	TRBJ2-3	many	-	TGCAGTGCTAGCCGACTAGGGAGACACACAGATACGCAGTATTTT	CSASRLGRHTDTQYF
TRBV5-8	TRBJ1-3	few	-	TGTGCCAGCAGCTCACGGCCCACTGGAAACACCATATATTTT	CASSSRPTGNTIYF
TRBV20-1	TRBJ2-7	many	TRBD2	TGCAGTGCTAGAGTACTAGCGGCCCCCTACGAGCAGTACTTC	CSARVLAAPYEQYF
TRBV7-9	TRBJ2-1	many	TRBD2	TGTGCCAGCAGCCGCCGGGGGGGACTAGCCCCTGTCCTCTCTTACAATGAGCAGTTCTTC	CASSRRGGLAPVLSYNEQFF
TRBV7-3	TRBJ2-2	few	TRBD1	TGTGCCAGCAGCTGGACAGGGCCACTCGGCGGGGAGCTGTTTTTT	CASSWTGPLGGELFF
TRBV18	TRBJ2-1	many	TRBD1	TGTGCCAGCTCACCACCGTCCTGGACAGGGCTAAACAATGAGCAGTTCTTC	CASSPPSWTGLNNEQFF
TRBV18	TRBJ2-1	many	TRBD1	TGTGCCAGCTTCCAAGGACAGGGACCCTACAATGAGCAGTTCTTC	CASFQGQGPYNEQFF
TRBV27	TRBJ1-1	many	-	TGTGCCAGCAGTTTGGAGGCAGGGGTCATGAACACTGAAGCTTTCTTT	CASSLEAGVMNTEAFF
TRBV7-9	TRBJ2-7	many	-	TGTGCCAGCAGCCCACCGACTCCAAGCCACGAGCAGTACTTC	CASSPPTPSHEQYF
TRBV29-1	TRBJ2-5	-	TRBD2	TGCAGCGTTTCCCGGGGACTAGCGGGTGGAGAGACCCAGTACTTC	CSVSRGLAGGETQYF
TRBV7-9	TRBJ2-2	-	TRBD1	TGCGCCAGCAGCCAAGCCCGGGACAGGGTTGGGACCACCGGGGAGCTGTTTTTT	CASSQARDRVGTTGELFF
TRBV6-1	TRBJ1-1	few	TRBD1	TGTGCCAGCGAGAAGCCCCGGGACAGCTTGAGCACTGAAGCTTTCTTT	CASEKPRDSLSTEAFF
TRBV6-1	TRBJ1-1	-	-	TGTGCCAGCAGTGTTTACCCGGGACGGGGCGTAACAATCTTT	CASSVYPGRGVTIF
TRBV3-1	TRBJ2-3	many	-	TGTGCCAGCAGCCGGAACACAGATACGCAGTATTTT	CASSRNTDTQYF
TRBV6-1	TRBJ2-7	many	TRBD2	TGTGCCAGCAGCTCACTAGCGCGAAGCTCCTACGAGCAGTACTTC	CASSSLARSSYEQYF
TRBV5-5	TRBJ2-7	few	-	TGTGCCAGCAGCCCGGACTGGAGCTCCTACGAGCAGTACTTC	CASSPDWSSYEQYF
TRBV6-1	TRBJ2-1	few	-	TGTGCCAGCAGTGAATGGGACGATGAGCAGTTCTTC	CASSEWDDEQFF
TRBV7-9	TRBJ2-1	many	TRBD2	TGTGCCAGCAGCATCAGACTAGCGGGAGTAATTGAGCAGTTCTTC	CASSIRLAGVIEQFF
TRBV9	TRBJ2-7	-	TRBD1	TGTGCCAGCAGCGTAGGGACAGGGACTTTGGACGAGCAGTACTTC	CASSVGTGTLDEQYF
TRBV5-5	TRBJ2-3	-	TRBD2	TGTGCCAGCAGCTTGCAGGGCCTAGCGGACAACACAGATACGCAGTATTTT	CASSLQGLADNTDTQYF
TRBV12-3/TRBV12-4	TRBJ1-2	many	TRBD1	TGTGCCAGCAGCCGGGACAGGGACGACTATGGCTACACCTTC	CASSRDRDDYGYTF
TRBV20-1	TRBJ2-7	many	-	TGCAGTGCTAGAGGTAGAAGTGAGGTCTCGCGTTCTACCTACGAGCAGTACTTC	CSARGRSEVSRSTYEQYF
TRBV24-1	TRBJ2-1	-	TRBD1	TGTGCCACCAGTGAGCCTCCACGGGACAGGGGCGTCAATGAGCAGTTCTTC	CATSEPPRDRGVNEQFF
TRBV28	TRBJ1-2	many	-	TGTGCCAGCATCACTAACCATCAGAATGGCTACACCTTC	CASITNHQNGYTF
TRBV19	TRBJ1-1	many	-	TGTGCCAGTAGTATGGGACGAACTAACACTGAAGCTTTCTTT	CASSMGRTNTEAFF
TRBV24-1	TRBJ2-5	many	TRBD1	TGTGCCACCAGTGACCTGACAGGGGGGGGGGAGACCCAGTACTTC	CATSDLTGGGETQYF
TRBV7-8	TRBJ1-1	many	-	TGTGCCAGCAGCTTATCGGGGACTGAAGCTTTCTTT	CASSLSGTEAFF
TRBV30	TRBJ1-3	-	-	TGTGCCCTTGTCGGCAGGGCCATCTTGAACACCATATATTTT	CALVGRAILNTIYF
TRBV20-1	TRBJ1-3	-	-	TGCAGTGCTAGAGATCGTGGAGGGAAGGTTTTTGGAAACACCATATATTTT	CSARDRGGKVFGNTIYF
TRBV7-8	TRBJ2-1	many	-	TGTGCCAGCAGCCTTTGGGAAGGAGTAACAAATGAGCAGTTCTTC	CASSLWEGVTNEQFF
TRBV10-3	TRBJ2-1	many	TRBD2	TGTGCCATCAGCCAGGACGGGACTAGCGGGAGGGTTTGGCACAATGAGCAGTTCTTC	CAISQDGTSGRVWHNEQFF
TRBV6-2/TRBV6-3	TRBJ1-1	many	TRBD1	TGTGCCAGCAGTTACCGGGCAGGGGGTAGACGTGAAGCTTTCTTT	CASSYRAGGRREAFF
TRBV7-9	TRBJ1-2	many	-	TGTGCCAGCACTCCGGCGGGTCCCCCTAACTATGGCTACACCTTC	CASTPAGPPNYGYTF
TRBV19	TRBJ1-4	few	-	TGTGCCAGTAGTATGGGCCCCTTGAGGAAGAAAAGAACTAATGAAAAACTGTTTTTT	CASSMGPLRKKRTNEKLFF
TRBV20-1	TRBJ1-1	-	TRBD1	TGCAGTGCTAGAGATCGGGCAGGGGGCAAGACTGAAGCTTTCTTT	CSARDRAGGKTEAFF
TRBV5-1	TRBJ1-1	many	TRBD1	TGCGCCAGCACCCTGACAGGGGGCGGGACTGAAGCTTTCTTT	CASTLTGGGTEAFF
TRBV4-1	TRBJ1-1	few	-	TGCGCCAGCAGCCAAGTTCCAGTCTACACTGAAGCTTTCTTT	CASSQVPVYTEAFF
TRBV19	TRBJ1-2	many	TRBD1	TGTGCCAGTACCCCGGACAGGTCTAACTATGGCTACACCTTC	CASTPDRSNYGYTF
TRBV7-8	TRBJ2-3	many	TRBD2	TGTGCCAGCAGCCAAACCGGGACTACCACAGATACGCAGTATTTT	CASSQTGTTTDTQYF
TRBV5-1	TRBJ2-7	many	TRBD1	TGCGCCAGCAGCTACATCACAGGGGGCGTCCACGAGCAGTACTTC	CASSYITGGVHEQYF
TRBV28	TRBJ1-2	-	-	TGTGCCAGCAGAGGACAGTCTCCACCATATGGCTACACCTTC	CASRGQSPPYGYTF
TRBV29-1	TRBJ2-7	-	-	TGCAGCGTTCACATGGGAGGCGAGCAGTACTTC	CSVHMGGEQYF
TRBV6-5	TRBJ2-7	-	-	TGTGCCAGCAGTTACTCCCCCCAGGGCGAGCAGTACTTC	CASSYSPQGEQYF